This T cell receptor (beta chain) was obtained from a study of CD8 T cells in ankylosing spondylitis. Study results and caveats: A TCR beta motif of 7 or 8 highly homologous variants appeared characteristic of ankylosing spondylitis blood.

V dropped 4 bases and J dropped 0 bases, with 7 bases sitting between them. The CDR3 is made up of 14 amino acids. Germline values: CDR1 SGHRS, CDR2 YFSETQ. There are many counts of this clonotype. Its antigen remains unknown. Construction of TCR beta libraries was performed using quantitative 5'-RACE with molecular barcodes. TCRdb re-analysed the 5' RACE reads in MiXCR, keeping a single row per CDR3 protein. The data show around 770,000 distinct CDR3 sequences, approximately 12% seen once. This clonotype was obtained from a male donor with ankylosing spondylitis. Sequencing was carried out using blood, either unsorted or a sorted T cell fraction (not recorded which). J is TRBJ2-2 and V is TRBV5-1; D not certain. Here the CDR3 reads CASSRPPNTGELFF. CDR3 nucleotide sequence: TGCGCCAGCAGCCGCCCTCCGAACACCGGGGAGCTGTTTTTT.